The rows below give T cell receptor beta chains drawn from one sample of a study of blood T cells in healthy people across ages. MiXCR, applied by TCRdb to the 5' RACE reads, yields one record per CDR3 protein. The sample lists under 2,000,000 distinct CDR3 sequences, about 49% occurring once. The sequenced material came from blood. These receptors all come from a woman aged 40 to 50 in good health. CDR3s include the opening cysteine and the closing phenylalanine or tryptophan. The D gene is left open where the match is weak. Only some rows state a clone size, as once, few, many or a class for expanded clones.

D gene	clone size	J gene	V gene	CDR3 DNA	CDR3 protein
-	few	TRBJ2-1	TRBV14	TGTGCCAGCAGCCAATACGGGGTGACCAATGAGCAGTTCTTC	CASSQYGVTNEQFF
-	-	TRBJ1-2	TRBV9	TGTGCCAGCAGCACCTTACAGGGTTATGGCTACACCTTC	CASSTLQGYGYTF
-	-	TRBJ1-5	TRBV7-9	TGTGCCAGCAGCCAACAGGGAGGGCCCCAGCATTTT	CASSQQGGPQHF
TRBD2	-	TRBJ2-5	TRBV6-2/TRBV6-3	TGTGCCAGCAGTTTGGGGCCGGGACTAGCGGCCCACAATGAGCAGTACTTC	CASSLGPGLAAHNEQYF
TRBD1	-	TRBJ2-4	TRBV12-3/TRBV12-4	TGTGCCAGCAGTGAGACAGGGGTGGCCAAAAACATTCAGTACTTC	CASSETGVAKNIQYF
-	few	TRBJ2-3	TRBV6-6	TGTGCCAGCCGAACAGCAGATACGCAGTATTTT	CASRTADTQYF
TRBD1	-	TRBJ1-5	TRBV5-5	TGTGCCAGCAGCTCGGATGGACAGGCTAGCAATCAGCCCCAGCATTTT	CASSSDGQASNQPQHF
-	many	TRBJ2-5	TRBV7-9	TGTGCCAGCAGCTCTTCGGGGTTTGGAGAGACCCAGTACTTC	CASSSSGFGETQYF
TRBD1	few	TRBJ2-5	TRBV24-1	TGTGCCACCAGTGTTGGGACAGGGACTCAAGAGACCCAGTACTTC	CATSVGTGTQETQYF
-	-	TRBJ2-1	TRBV4-3	TGCGCCAGCAGCCAAGGCGGGACTGCCAATGAGCAGTTCTTC	CASSQGGTANEQFF
TRBD1	-	TRBJ1-6	TRBV4-3	TGCGCCAGCAGCCCTAAAACAGGGGGAGACTCCTATAATTCACCCCTCCACTTT	CASSPKTGGDSYNSPLHF
-	few	TRBJ2-7	TRBV12-3/TRBV12-4	TGTGCCAGCAGTCCCGGAACCTTAGGGCAGTACTTC	CASSPGTLGQYF
TRBD1	few	TRBJ2-7	TRBV10-3	TGTGCCATCAGTGAGTCGGGACAGGGCGAGCAGTACTTC	CAISESGQGEQYF
-	-	TRBJ2-5	TRBV3-1	TGTACCAGCAGCCCAGACCAAAAGAGAGAGACCCAGTACTTC	CTSSPDQKRETQYF
TRBD1	few	TRBJ2-7	TRBV6-2/TRBV6-3	TGTGCCAGCAGACCACCGGGACAGCATTACGAGCAGTACTTC	CASRPPGQHYEQYF
TRBD2	few	TRBJ2-7	TRBV20-1	TGCAGTGCACGATATAGCGGGGGGGCGAGAGAGCAGTACTTC	CSARYSGGAREQYF
TRBD2	-	TRBJ2-2	TRBV4-3	TGCGCCAGCAGCCAAGATCGTCTACGGGGGGGGACCGGGGAGCTGTTTTTT	CASSQDRLRGGTGELFF
-	few	TRBJ2-5	TRBV6-5	TGTGCCAGCAGTTCCCGTAGGGTTGAGACCCAGTACTTC	CASSSRRVETQYF
-	-	TRBJ1-1	TRBV2	TGTGCCAGCATTCGGGACCCTGGTACCTCTGAAGCTTTCTTT	CASIRDPGTSEAFF
-	few	TRBJ2-1	TRBV5-1	TGCGCCAGCAGCGGAGGGGGGACCTCCTACAATGAGCAGTTCTTC	CASSGGGTSYNEQFF
TRBD2	few	TRBJ2-7	TRBV10-3	TGTGCCATCGCCGGGGGGGGCGAGCAGTACTTC	CAIAGGGEQYF
-	-	TRBJ2-7	TRBV7-8	TGTGCCAGCAGCTTCTCAGCGGCAGGGAGCTCCTACGAGCAGTACTTC	CASSFSAAGSSYEQYF
TRBD1	few	TRBJ2-5	TRBV6-2/TRBV6-3	TGTGCCAGCAGACGACAGGGGGCGGACGGAGAGACCCAGTACTTC	CASRRQGADGETQYF
-	-	TRBJ1-2	TRBV27	TGTGCCGGCAGTTTGACAGAGAGAAGTTTGAGCAATCCCTACTATGGCTACACCTTC	CAGSLTERSLSNPYYGYTF
-	-	TRBJ2-7	TRBV4-2	TGTGCCAGCAGCCAAGGGGCTACAGGGCTGGCAGCATACGAGCAGTACTTC	CASSQGATGLAAYEQYF